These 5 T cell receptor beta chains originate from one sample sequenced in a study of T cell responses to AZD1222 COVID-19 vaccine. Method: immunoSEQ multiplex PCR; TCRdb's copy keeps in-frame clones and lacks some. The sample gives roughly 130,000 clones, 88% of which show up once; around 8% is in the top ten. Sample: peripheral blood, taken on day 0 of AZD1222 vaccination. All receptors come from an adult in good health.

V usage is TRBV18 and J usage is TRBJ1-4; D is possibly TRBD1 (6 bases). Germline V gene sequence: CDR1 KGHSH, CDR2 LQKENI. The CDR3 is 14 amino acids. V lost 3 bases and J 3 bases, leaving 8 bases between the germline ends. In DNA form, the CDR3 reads TGTGCCAGCTCACCGGGACAACCTAATGAAAAACTGTTTTTT. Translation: CASSPGQPNEKLFF.

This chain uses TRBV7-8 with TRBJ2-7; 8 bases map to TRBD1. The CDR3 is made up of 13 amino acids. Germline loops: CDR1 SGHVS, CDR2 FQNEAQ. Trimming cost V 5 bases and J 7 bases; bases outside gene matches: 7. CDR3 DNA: TGTGCCAGCAGCACCGACAGGGGAGGTGAGCAGTACTTC. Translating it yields CASSTDRGGEQYF.

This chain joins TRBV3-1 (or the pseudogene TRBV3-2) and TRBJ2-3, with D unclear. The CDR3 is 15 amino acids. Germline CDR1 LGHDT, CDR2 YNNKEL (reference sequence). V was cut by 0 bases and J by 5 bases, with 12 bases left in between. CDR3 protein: CASSQDGVVGDTQYF. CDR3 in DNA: TGTGCCAGCAGCCAAGATGGGGTTGTGGGAGATACGCAGTATTTT.

The CDR3 spells CASSLYGTGDQPQHF. The CDR3 DNA is TGTGCCAGCAGCTTATACGGGACAGGAGATCAGCCCCAGCATTTT. V usage is TRBV7-8 and J usage is TRBJ1-5, with TRBD1 matching 8 bases. V shed 2 bases, J shed 5 bases, and the junction held 5 bases outside the gene matches. The CDR3 totals 15 residues. Germline V gene data show CDR1 as SGHVS and CDR2 as FQNEAQ. The whole variable domain, remainder taken from reference TRBV7-8 and TRBJ1-5, is GAGVSQSPRYKVAKRGQDVALRCDPISGHVSLFWYQQALGQGPEFLTYFQNEAQLDKSGLPSDRFFAERPEGSVSTLKIQRTQQEDSAVYLCASSLYGTGDQPQHFGDGTRLSIL.

The CDR3 loop reads CASSLGLAPSYEQYF. In nucleotides, the CDR3 is TGCGCCAGCAGCTTGGGACTAGCGCCTTCCTACGAGCAGTACTTC. The chain couples TRBV5-1 to TRBJ2-7, with 8 bases matching TRBD2. After removal of 0 bases from V and 1 base from J, the junction contained 3 bases not matched to a gene. Germline CDR1 reads SGHRS; CDR2 reads YFSETQ. This CDR3 comprises 15 residues.